This passage covers 27 T cell receptor beta chains from one sample sequenced in a study of radiotherapy plus CTLA-4 blockade in lung cancer. The assay was immunoSEQ multiplex PCR, and TCRdb's table has in-frame clones only and misses some. The data show tens of thousands of clones, with approximately 73% seen just once and approximately 3.6% held by the top ten. The sample was peripheral blood, taken from a patient treated with radiotherapy plus ipilimumab. The source is a human donor with non-small cell lung cancer who had stable disease on radiotherapy plus ipilimumab.

The chain employs TRBV19 and TRBJ2-7; 8 nucleotides agree with TRBD2. Germline V lookup: CDR1 LNHDA, CDR2 SQIVND (reference sequence). This CDR3 is built from 16 residues. J lost 6 bases, V lost 6 bases, and 16 bases had no gene match. The CDR3 sequence: CASSHSGGRERSEQYF. CDR3 DNA sequence: TGTGCCAGTAGCCACTCGGGGGGGCGGGAGAGGTCCGAGCAGTACTTC.

The chain combines TRBV7-2 with TRBJ2-7; D gene uncertain. With 1 base removed from V and 0 bases from J, the gap between germline ends came to 7 bases. The CDR3 consists of 14 residues. Germline V gene lookup returns CDR1 SGHTA and CDR2 FQGNSA. The CDR3 here is CASSLGGFSYEQYF. The DNA for the CDR3 is TGTGCCAGCAGCTTAGGGGGATTCTCCTACGAGCAGTACTTC.

The J gene is TRBJ2-5, the V gene TRBV5-4; 12 nucleotides align to TRBD2. Germline CDR1 is SGHNT and CDR2 is YYREEE (reference sequence). The CDR3 consists of 15 residues. J was trimmed by 4 bases and V by 3 bases; bases with no gene match: 4. Here the CDR3 DNA reads TGTGCCAGCAGCTCAACACTAGCGGGAGGAGAGACCCAGTACTTC. Its translation: CASSSTLAGGETQYF.

The rearrangement joins TRBV11-2 to TRBJ2-7, with 7 nucleotides matching TRBD2. The CDR3 contains 15 residues. With V trimmed by 5 bases and J by 3 bases, 10 bases remained unmatched. Germline V gene sequence: CDR1 SGHAT, CDR2 FQNNGV. CDR3 in amino acids: CASSDLAASGYEQYF. The CDR3, as DNA: TGTGCCAGCAGCGACCTGGCGGCTAGCGGCTACGAGCAGTACTTC.

The chain links TRBV7-8 to TRBJ2-7; D gene ambiguous. The length of the CDR3 is 15 residues. V was shortened by 1 base and J by 1 base, with 11 bases between the two germline ends. Germline V gene data show CDR1 as SGHVS and CDR2 as FQNEAQ. The CDR3 DNA follows: TGTGCCAGCAGCTTAGGGGTTGGCAGTTCCTACGAGCAGTACTTC. It translates to CASSLGVGSSYEQYF.

The rearrangement uses TRBV6-1 and TRBJ2-5; TRBD2 agrees at 7 bases. The CDR3 totals 18 residues. Germline CDR1 and CDR2: MNHNS and SASEGT. V trimming: 1 base; J trimming: 4 bases; junction bases outside the gene matches: 15. The CDR3 loop is CASSEELAGAGRRETQYF. The CDR3 region has the DNA TGTGCCAGCAGTGAAGAATTGGCGGGAGCGGGAAGGCGAGAGACCCAGTACTTC.

The chain has TRBV5-1 and TRBJ2-5; tentative D call: TRBD1 (6 bases). The CDR3 covers 16 residues. Trimming left V 2 bases short and J 0 bases short, with 14 bases between. The germline V gene encodes CDR1 SGHRS and CDR2 YFSETQ. CDR3 region: CASSFGQKKNQETQYF. In nucleotides, the CDR3 is TGCGCCAGCAGCTTCGGACAGAAAAAAAACCAAGAGACCCAGTACTTC.

In this sample, this clone turned up a few times. The chain carries TRBV11-2 and TRBJ2-5; TRBD1 or TRBD2 may be the D gene (6 bases each). Per germline, CDR1 SGHAT and CDR2 FQNNGV. The V gene lost 2 bases and the J gene lost 11 bases, with 12 bases spanning the gap. The CDR3 runs to 12 residues. The CDR3 loop is CASSLIGGTQYF. DNA for the CDR3: TGTGCCAGCAGCTTAATCGGCGGGACACAGTACTTC.

This clone was picked up one time. This chain joins TRBV12-5 and TRBJ1-2; 8 bases match TRBD1. This CDR3 has 14 residues. After removal of 2 bases from V and 8 bases from J, the junction contained 7 bases not matched to a gene. CDR1 LGHNT and CDR2 FRNRAP come from the germline V gene. The CDR3 region is CASGLRQGAGGYTF. The CDR3 DNA follows: TGTGCTAGTGGTTTGAGGCAGGGGGCAGGGGGCTACACCTTC.

The chain links TRBV4-1 to TRBJ2-3; D is undetermined. The V gene's germline CDR1 is MGHRA and CDR2 YSYEKL. V was shortened by 0 bases and J by 2 bases, with 12 bases between the two germline ends. The length of the CDR3 is 16 residues. The CDR3 reads CASSQDPKGTTDTQYF. CDR3 DNA: TGCGCCAGCAGCCAAGATCCAAAGGGCACCACAGATACGCAGTATTTT.

The CDR3: CASTKPGLGTDTQYF. The CDR3 nucleotides are TGTGCCAGCACCAAACCGGGACTAGGCACAGATACGCAGTATTTT. This chain connects TRBV5-4 to TRBJ2-3, with TRBD2 matching over 8 bases. V shed 6 bases and J 1 base; nucleotides not matched to a gene: 7. The V gene's germline CDR1 is SGHNT and CDR2 YYREEE (reference sequence). The CDR3 sequence is 15 residues long.

The rearrangement links TRBV25-1 to TRBJ1-4, with unresolved D. The V end lost 1 base, the J end lost 5 bases, and 8 bases lay between the germline ends. The V gene's germline CDR1 is MGHDK and CDR2 SYGVNS. The CDR3 is 14 residues long. CDR3 loop: CASSELEVNEKLFF. The DNA of the CDR3 is TGTGCCAGCAGTGAATTGGAGGTGAATGAAAAACTGTTTTTT.

The chain carries TRBV19 and TRBJ2-6; 7 positions match TRBD2. V shed 7 bases and J 0 bases; nucleotides not matched to a gene: 12. The CDR3 runs 18 residues. The germline gives CDR1 LNHDA, CDR2 SQIVND (reference sequence). The CDR3 DNA follows: TGTGCCAGTACTTGGACCGGGACTACCAGCTCTGGGGCCAACGTCCTGACTTTC. Residues: CASTWTGTTSSGANVLTF.

V is TRBV11-2 and J is TRBJ2-7; TRBD2 aligns across 7 bases. In germline, CDR1 is SGHAT, CDR2 FQNNGV. CDR3 length: 14 amino acids. Trimming took 6 bases from V and 2 from J; bases not matched to a gene: 7. The CDR3 loop is CASRPAGSPYEQYF. CDR3 bases: TGTGCCAGCAGACCAGCGGGATCCCCCTACGAGCAGTACTTC. The full variable domain, in which reference TRBV11-2 and TRBJ2-7 provide the parts outside the CDR3, is EAGVAQSPRYKIIEKRQSVAFWCNPISGHATLYWYQQILGQGPKLLIQFQNNGVVDDSQLPKDRFSAERLKGVDSTLKIQPAKLEDSAVYLCASRPAGSPYEQYFGPGTRLTVT.

The chain carries TRBV10-1 and TRBJ2-3, with D tentatively TRBD1 (6 bases). CDR3 length equals 16 residues. The V gene's germline CDR1 is WNHNN and CDR2 SYGVQD (reference sequence). Trimming cost V 0 bases and J 2 bases, with 12 bases left between them. The DNA for the CDR3 is TGCGCCAGCAGTGAGTCGCCCGGACAGATCACAGATACGCAGTATTTT. As protein: CASSESPGQITDTQYF.

V is TRBV5-1 and J is TRBJ2-2; 7 bases are shared with TRBD2. V shed 0 bases, J shed 4 bases, and the junction held 6 bases outside the gene matches. Germline CDR1 SGHRS, CDR2 YFSETQ. This CDR3 has 16 amino acids. CDR3 nucleotides: TGCGCCAGCAGCTTGGTGGCGGGAGAGGGCACCGGGGAGCTGTTTTTT. It specifies CASSLVAGEGTGELFF.

The chain couples TRBV11-2 to TRBJ2-5; D tentatively fits TRBD1 or TRBD2 (5 bases each). This CDR3 contains 16 residues. Germline CDR1 and CDR2: SGHAT and FQNNGV. The V end was cut by 5 bases, the J end by 1 base, with 17 bases between. The CDR3 sequence is CASSLTSPGGQETQYF. CDR3 DNA: TGTGCCAGCAGCCTCACATCCCCTGGGGGCCAAGAGACCCAGTACTTC.

The chain employs TRBV7-9 and TRBJ2-1, with D perhaps TRBD1 (5 bases). Germline-derived CDR1 and CDR2 are SEHNR and FQNEAQ (reference sequence). The CDR3 is 16 residues long. V lost 1 base and J 8 bases, leaving 18 bases between the germline ends. The CDR3 here is CASSLVAGQIQDEQFF. In DNA, the CDR3 is TGTGCCAGCAGCTTAGTCGCTGGACAAATTCAGGATGAGCAGTTCTTC.

This clone was seen just once. In DNA form, the CDR3 reads TGTGCCAGCAGTTACTCGGGGACATCGCGTACGCAGTATTTT. Residues: CASSYSGTSRTQYF. The chain recombines TRBV6-5 with TRBJ2-3; the D gene is possibly TRBD1 (6 bases). The CDR3 length is 14 residues. Germline V gene lookup returns CDR1 MNHEY and CDR2 SVGAGI. V lost 0 bases, J lost 8 bases, and 12 bases lay in between.

This rearrangement joins TRBV19 to TRBJ1-1; possibly TRBD1 for D (5 bases). There are 16 residues in the CDR3. Germline V gene sequence: CDR1 LNHDA, CDR2 SQIVND (reference sequence). Trimming pared 5 bases from V and 5 bases from J, leaving 21 bases between. DNA of the CDR3: TGTGCCAGTAGTCCCCCCGGGGCAGGTGCTAGGACTGAAGCTTTCTTT. It yields the protein CASSPPGAGARTEAFF.

The rearrangement links TRBV18 to TRBJ1-2; D is perhaps TRBD1 (5 bases). This CDR3 contains 14 residues. V lost 4 bases, J lost 4 bases, and 13 bases lay in between. From germline, CDR1 is KGHSH and CDR2 LQKENI. The DNA of the CDR3 is TGTGCCAGCTCACGCGGAGACAGCACCTATGGCTACACCTTC. It encodes CASSRGDSTYGYTF.

The V call is TRBV4-1, the J call TRBJ2-4, with a weak D call TRBD2 (5 bases). Trimming took off 0 bases at V and 8 bases at J, with 14 bases between the two ends. This CDR3 contains 15 residues. The germline V gene encodes CDR1 MGHRA and CDR2 YSYEKL. CDR3 nucleotide sequence: TGCGCCAGCAGCCAAGATGGAGGCAGGAGAGACATTCAGTACTTC. Protein sequence: CASSQDGGRRDIQYF.

This chain uses TRBV5-5 with TRBJ2-2; D may be TRBD1 or TRBD2 (5 bases each). This CDR3 is 18 amino acids long. The V end was cut by 0 bases, the J end by 6 bases, with 21 bases between. Germline V gives CDR1 SGHKS, CDR2 YYEKEE (reference sequence). The CDR3 nucleotides read TGTGCCAGCAGCTTGGTTGGGGACCCCGGGGCGGTCGCCGGGGAGCTGTTTTTT. It translates to CASSLVGDPGAVAGELFF. The full variable domain, its missing parts supplied by reference TRBV5-5 and TRBJ2-2, is DAGVTQSPTHLIKTRGQQVTLRCSPISGHKSVSWYQQVLGQGPQFIFQYYEKEERGRGNFPDRFSARQFPNYSSELNVNALLLGDSALYLCASSLVGDPGAVAGELFFGEGSRLTVL.

V and J are TRBV19 and TRBJ2-2; D not certain. The length of the CDR3 is 13 residues. The germline V gene has CDR1 LNHDA and CDR2 SQIVND (reference sequence). Trimming took 7 bases from V and 8 from J, leaving 14 bases between them. The CDR3, as DNA: TGTGCCAGTACCCAGAGAAGTTTGGGGGAGCTGTTTTTT. Translating it yields CASTQRSLGELFF.

This chain connects TRBV7-3 to TRBJ2-3; the match to TRBD2 covers 11 bases. The CDR3 has 16 residues. Unmatched junction bases numbered 5, after V lost 4 bases and J lost 2 bases. CDR1 is SGHTA, CDR2 FQGTGA, per germline. The CDR3 DNA follows: TGTGCCAGCAGCTCACTAGCGGGGGTCAACACAGATACGCAGTATTTT. It yields the protein CASSSLAGVNTDTQYF.

The chain recombines TRBV11-1 with TRBJ1-1; D not resolved. This CDR3 is built from 15 residues. V lost 5 bases to trimming and J lost 0 bases, with 13 bases between them. Germline V gives CDR1 SGHAT, CDR2 FQDESV (reference sequence). Here the CDR3 DNA reads TGTGCCAGCAGCCCGATGGGCCATCTGAACACTGAAGCTTTCTTT. Residues: CASSPMGHLNTEAFF.

This rearrangement joins TRBV28 to TRBJ2-7, with D perhaps TRBD1 or TRBD2 (7 bases each). Per the germline V gene, CDR1 is MDHEN and CDR2 is SYDVKM. The ends were cut back, 7 bases at V and 7 bases at J, with 23 bases in the middle. The CDR3 spans 15 residues. In nucleotides, the CDR3 is TGTGCCAGCACCTGGGCAGGGGGGAGGGCGGTAGAGCAGTACTTC. Translating it yields CASTWAGGRAVEQYF.